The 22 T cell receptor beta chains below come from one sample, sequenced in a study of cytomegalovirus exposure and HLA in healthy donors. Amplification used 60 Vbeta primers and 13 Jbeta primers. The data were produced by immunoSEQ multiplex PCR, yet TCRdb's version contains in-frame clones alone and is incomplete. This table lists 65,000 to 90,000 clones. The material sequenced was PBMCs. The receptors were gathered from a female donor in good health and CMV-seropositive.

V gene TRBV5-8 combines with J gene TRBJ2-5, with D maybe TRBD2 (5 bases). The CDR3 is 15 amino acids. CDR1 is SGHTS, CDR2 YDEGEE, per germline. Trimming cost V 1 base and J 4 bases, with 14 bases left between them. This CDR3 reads CASSLSGSSGETQYF. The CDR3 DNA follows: TGTGCCAGCAGCTTGTCGGGGTCCTCGGGAGAGACCCAGTACTTC. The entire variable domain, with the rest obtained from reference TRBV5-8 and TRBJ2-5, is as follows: EAGVTQSPTHLIKTRGQQATLRCSPISGHTSVYWYQQALGLGLQFLLWYDEGEERNRGNFPPRFSGRQFPNYSSELNVNALELEDSALYLCASSLSGSSGETQYFGPGTRLLVL.

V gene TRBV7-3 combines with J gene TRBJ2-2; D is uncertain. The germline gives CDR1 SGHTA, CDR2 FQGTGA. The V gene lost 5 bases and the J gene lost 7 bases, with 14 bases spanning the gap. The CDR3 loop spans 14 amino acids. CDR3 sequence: CASSTTPGYGELFF. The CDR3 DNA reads TGTGCCAGCAGCACAACACCAGGTTACGGGGAGCTGTTTTTT. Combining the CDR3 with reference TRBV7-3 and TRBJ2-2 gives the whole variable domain GAGVSQTPSNKVTEKGKYVELRCDPISGHTALYWYRQSLGQGPEFLIYFQGTGAADDSGLPNDRFFAVRPEGSVSTLKIQRTERGDSAVYLCASSTTPGYGELFFGEGSRLTVL.

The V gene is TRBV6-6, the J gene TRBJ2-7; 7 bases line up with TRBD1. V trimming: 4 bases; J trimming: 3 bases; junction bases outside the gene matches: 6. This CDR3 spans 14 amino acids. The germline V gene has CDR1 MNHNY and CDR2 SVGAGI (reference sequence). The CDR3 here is CASSSGQINYEQYF. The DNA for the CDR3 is TGTGCCAGCAGTTCGGGACAGATTAACTACGAGCAGTACTTC.

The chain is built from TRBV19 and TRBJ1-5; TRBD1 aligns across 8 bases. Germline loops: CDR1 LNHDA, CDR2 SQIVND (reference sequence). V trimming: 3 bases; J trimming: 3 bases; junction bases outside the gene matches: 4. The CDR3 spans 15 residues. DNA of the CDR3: TGTGCCAGTAGTATGGGACAGGTATACAATCAGCCCCAGCATTTT. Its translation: CASSMGQVYNQPQHF.

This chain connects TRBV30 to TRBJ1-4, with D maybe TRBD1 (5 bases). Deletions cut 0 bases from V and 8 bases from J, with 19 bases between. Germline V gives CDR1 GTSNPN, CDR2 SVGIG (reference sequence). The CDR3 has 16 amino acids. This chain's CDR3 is CAWSVWGGNLWEKLFF. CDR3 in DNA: TGTGCCTGGAGTGTTTGGGGGGGGAATCTTTGGGAAAAACTGTTTTTT.

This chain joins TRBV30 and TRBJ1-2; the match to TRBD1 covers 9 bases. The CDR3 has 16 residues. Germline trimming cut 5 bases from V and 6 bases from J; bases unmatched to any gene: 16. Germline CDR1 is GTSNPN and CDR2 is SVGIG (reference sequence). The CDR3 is CAWVGQGTWRRNGYTF. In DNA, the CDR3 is TGTGCCTGGGTCGGACAGGGGACCTGGAGGCGGAATGGCTACACCTTC.

This CDR3 is CASSWGLAGHNEQFF. CDR3 DNA: TGTGCCAGCAGCTGGGGACTAGCGGGCCACAATGAGCAGTTCTTC. The chain combines TRBV7-8 with TRBJ2-1; TRBD2 agrees at 12 bases. Germline V lookup: CDR1 SGHVS, CDR2 FQNEAQ. Germline trimming cut 4 bases from V and 5 bases from J; bases unmatched to any gene: 3. The CDR3 is 15 amino acids.

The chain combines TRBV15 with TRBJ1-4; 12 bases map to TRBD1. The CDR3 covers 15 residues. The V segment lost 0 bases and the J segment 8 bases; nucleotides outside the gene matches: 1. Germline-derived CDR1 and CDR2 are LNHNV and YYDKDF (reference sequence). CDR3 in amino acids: CATSRDGTGGEKLFF. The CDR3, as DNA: TGTGCCACCAGCAGAGATGGGACAGGGGGCGAAAAACTGTTTTTT.

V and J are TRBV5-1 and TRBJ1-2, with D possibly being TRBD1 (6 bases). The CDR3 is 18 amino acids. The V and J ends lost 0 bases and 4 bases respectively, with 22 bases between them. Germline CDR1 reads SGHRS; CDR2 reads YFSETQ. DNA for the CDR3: TGCGCCAGCAGCTTGGATCCCCGGGGGGGGCAGTCTAGCTATGGCTACACCTTC. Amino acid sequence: CASSLDPRGGQSSYGYTF.

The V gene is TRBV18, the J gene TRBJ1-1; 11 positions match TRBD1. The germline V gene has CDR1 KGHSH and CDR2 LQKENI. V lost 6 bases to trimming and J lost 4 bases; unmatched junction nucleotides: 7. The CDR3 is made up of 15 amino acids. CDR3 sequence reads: CASSQQGTGGTEAFF. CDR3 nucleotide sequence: TGTGCCAGCTCTCAACAGGGGACAGGGGGCACTGAAGCTTTCTTT.

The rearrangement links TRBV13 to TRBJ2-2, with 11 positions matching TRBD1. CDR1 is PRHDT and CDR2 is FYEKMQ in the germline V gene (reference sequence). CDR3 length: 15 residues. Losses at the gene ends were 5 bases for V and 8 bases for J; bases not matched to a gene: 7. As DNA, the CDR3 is TGTGCCAGCAGCCCTGGACAGGGGGCAGGGGGGGAGCTGTTTTTT. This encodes CASSPGQGAGGELFF.

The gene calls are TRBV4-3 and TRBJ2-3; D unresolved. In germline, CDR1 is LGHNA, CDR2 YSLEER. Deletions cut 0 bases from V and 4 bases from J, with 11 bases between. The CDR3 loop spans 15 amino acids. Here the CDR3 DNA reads TGCGCCAGCAGCCAAGATCAATTAGTCGCAGATACGCAGTATTTT. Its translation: CASSQDQLVADTQYF.

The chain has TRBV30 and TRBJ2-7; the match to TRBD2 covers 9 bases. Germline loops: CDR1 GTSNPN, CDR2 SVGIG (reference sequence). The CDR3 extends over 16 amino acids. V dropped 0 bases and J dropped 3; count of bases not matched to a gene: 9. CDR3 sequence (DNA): TGTGCCTGGAGTGTATCGGAGCGGGGGGACCACTACGAGCAGTACTTC. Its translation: CAWSVSERGDHYEQYF.

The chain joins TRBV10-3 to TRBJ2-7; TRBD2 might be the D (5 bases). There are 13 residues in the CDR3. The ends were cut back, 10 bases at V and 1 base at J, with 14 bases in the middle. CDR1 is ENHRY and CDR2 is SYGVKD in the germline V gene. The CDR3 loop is CATYGDSSYEQYF. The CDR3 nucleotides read TGTGCCACCTACGGGGATTCTTCCTACGAGCAGTACTTC.

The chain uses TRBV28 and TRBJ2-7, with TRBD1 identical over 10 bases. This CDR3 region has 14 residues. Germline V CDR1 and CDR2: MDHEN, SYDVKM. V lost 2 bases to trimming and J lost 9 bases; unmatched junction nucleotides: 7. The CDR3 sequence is CASSLTMTGGGQYF. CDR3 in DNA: TGTGCCAGCAGTTTAACGATGACAGGGGGCGGGCAGTACTTC.

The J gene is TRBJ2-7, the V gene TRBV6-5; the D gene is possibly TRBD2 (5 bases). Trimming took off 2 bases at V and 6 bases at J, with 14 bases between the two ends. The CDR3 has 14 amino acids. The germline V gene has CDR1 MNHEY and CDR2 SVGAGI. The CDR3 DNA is TGTGCCAGCAGTTACGGTAGTCAGGAGGTCGAGCAGTACTTC. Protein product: CASSYGSQEVEQYF.

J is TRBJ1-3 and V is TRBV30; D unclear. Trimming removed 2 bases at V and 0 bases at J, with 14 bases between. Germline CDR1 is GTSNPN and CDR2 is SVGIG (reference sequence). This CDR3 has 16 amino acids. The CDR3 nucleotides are TGTGCCTGGAGTCCATCATTACTTAGCTCTGGAAACACCATATATTTT. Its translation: CAWSPSLLSSGNTIYF. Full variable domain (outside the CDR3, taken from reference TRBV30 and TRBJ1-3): SQTIHQWPATLVQPVGSPLSLECTVEGTSNPNLYWYRQAAGRGLQLLFYSVGIGQISSEVPQNLSASRPQDRQFILSSKKLLLSDSGFYLCAWSPSLLSSGNTIYFGEGSWLTVV.

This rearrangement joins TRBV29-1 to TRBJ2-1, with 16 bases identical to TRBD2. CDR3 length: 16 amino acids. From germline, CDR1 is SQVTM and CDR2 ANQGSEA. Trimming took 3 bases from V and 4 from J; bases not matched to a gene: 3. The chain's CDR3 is CSVEGLAGGRYNEQFF. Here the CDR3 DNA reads TGCAGCGTTGAGGGACTAGCGGGGGGGCGATACAATGAGCAGTTCTTC.

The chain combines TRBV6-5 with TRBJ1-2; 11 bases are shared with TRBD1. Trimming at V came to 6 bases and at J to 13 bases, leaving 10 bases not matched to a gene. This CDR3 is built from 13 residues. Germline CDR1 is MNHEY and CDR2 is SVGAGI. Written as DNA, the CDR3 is TGTGCCAGCAGCTTCCGGGACAGGGGGTCTCTCACCTTC. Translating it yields CASSFRDRGSLTF.

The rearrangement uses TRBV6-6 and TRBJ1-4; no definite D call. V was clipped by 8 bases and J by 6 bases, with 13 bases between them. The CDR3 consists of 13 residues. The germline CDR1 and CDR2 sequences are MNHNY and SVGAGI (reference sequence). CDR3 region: CASEREGDEKLFF. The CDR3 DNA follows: TGTGCCAGCGAGAGGGAGGGAGATGAAAAACTGTTTTTT.

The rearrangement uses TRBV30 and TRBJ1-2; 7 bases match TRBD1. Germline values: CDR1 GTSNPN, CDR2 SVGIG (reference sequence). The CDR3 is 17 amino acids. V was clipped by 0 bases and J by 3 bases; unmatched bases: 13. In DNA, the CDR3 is TGTGCCTGGAGTGTCGGAAGAAGGGGGCCAGGGTACTATGGCTACACCTTC. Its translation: CAWSVGRRGPGYYGYTF.

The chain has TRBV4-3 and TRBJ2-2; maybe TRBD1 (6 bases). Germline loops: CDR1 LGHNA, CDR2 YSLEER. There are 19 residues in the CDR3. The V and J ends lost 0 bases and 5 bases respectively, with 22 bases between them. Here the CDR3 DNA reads TGCGCCAGCAGCCAAGAACAGCAGCAGGGGCTGGGTGGTACCGGGGAGCTGTTTTTT. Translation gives CASSQEQQQGLGGTGELFF.